A selection of T cell receptor beta chains follows, all from one sample in a study of blood T cells in healthy people across ages. MiXCR, applied by TCRdb to the 5' RACE reads, yields one record per CDR3 protein. The profile shows about 760,000 distinct CDR3 sequences, around three fifths of them singletons. Sequencing was done on a sample of blood. The receptors derive from a man aged 35 to 55 in good health. Each CDR3 is given with its conserved first and last residue. Each record gives: D gene, clone size, J gene, V gene, CDR3 DNA, CDR3 protein. The D gene is left open where the match is weak. Some rows mark clone size as missing; the rest say once, few, many or name a class of expanded clone.

d_call: NA; clone_size: NA; j_call: TRBJ1-2; v_call: TRBV27; cdr3_nt: TGTGCCAGCACCCAAACCGGGACCGCGCATGGCTACACCTTC; cdr3_aa: CASTQTGTAHGYTF
d_call: NA; clone_size: once; j_call: TRBJ1-1; v_call: TRBV6-5; cdr3_nt: TGTGCCAGCAGCCTCGAGACTCCGGGCCCTGAAGCTTTCTTT; cdr3_aa: CASSLETPGPEAFF
d_call: NA; clone_size: once; j_call: TRBJ2-2; v_call: TRBV6-2/TRBV6-3; cdr3_nt: TGTGCCAGCAGCCCTAATGCCCCGTACACCGGGGAGCTGTTTTTT; cdr3_aa: CASSPNAPYTGELFF
d_call: NA; clone_size: NA; j_call: TRBJ2-5; v_call: TRBV24-1; cdr3_nt: TGTGCCACCAGTGAGTGGTCCCGGACAGCCCAAGAGACCCAGTACTTC; cdr3_aa: CATSEWSRTAQETQYF
d_call: NA; clone_size: NA; j_call: TRBJ2-2; v_call: TRBV28; cdr3_nt: TGTGCCATTAGGACAGAGAACACCGGGGAGCTGTTTTTT; cdr3_aa: CAIRTENTGELFF
d_call: NA; clone_size: NA; j_call: TRBJ1-1; v_call: TRBV20-1; cdr3_nt: TGCAGCTTCTCTGGGGGAACGAACACTGAAGCTTTCTTT; cdr3_aa: CSFSGGTNTEAFF
d_call: NA; clone_size: NA; j_call: TRBJ1-2; v_call: TRBV6-5; cdr3_nt: TGTGCCAGCAGTTACTCAGAAGGCCGCGGCTACACCTTC; cdr3_aa: CASSYSEGRGYTF
d_call: TRBD1; clone_size: NA; j_call: TRBJ1-5; v_call: TRBV7-4; cdr3_nt: TGTGCCAGCAGCTTAGAGGGAGACAGGGCTAGCAATCAGCCCCAGCATTTT; cdr3_aa: CASSLEGDRASNQPQHF
d_call: TRBD1; clone_size: NA; j_call: TRBJ2-2; v_call: TRBV7-3; cdr3_nt: TGTGCCAGCAGCTCGACAGGGCGGAACACCGGGGAGCTGTTTTTT; cdr3_aa: CASSSTGRNTGELFF
d_call: NA; clone_size: NA; j_call: TRBJ1-6; v_call: TRBV25-1; cdr3_nt: TGTGCCAGCAGTGAATGGAACCCTGAATCACCCCTCCACTTT; cdr3_aa: CASSEWNPESPLHF
d_call: NA; clone_size: NA; j_call: TRBJ2-7; v_call: TRBV20-1; cdr3_nt: TGCAGTGCTTGGGGGGCCTCCTACGAGCAGTACTTC; cdr3_aa: CSAWGASYEQYF
d_call: NA; clone_size: NA; j_call: TRBJ1-5; v_call: TRBV27; cdr3_nt: TGTGCCAGCAGTTTGGGACACCCTTATCAGCCCCAGCATTTT; cdr3_aa: CASSLGHPYQPQHF
d_call: NA; clone_size: NA; j_call: TRBJ2-3; v_call: TRBV27; cdr3_nt: TGTGCCAGCAGCCCGGACAGTCTACGCACAGATACGCAGTATTTT; cdr3_aa: CASSPDSLRTDTQYF
d_call: NA; clone_size: NA; j_call: TRBJ1-2; v_call: TRBV7-9; cdr3_nt: TGTGCCAGCAGCAACACAGGGATCGCGGACGGCTACACCTTC; cdr3_aa: CASSNTGIADGYTF
d_call: NA; clone_size: NA; j_call: TRBJ2-7; v_call: TRBV6-6; cdr3_nt: TGTGCCAGCAGTAGGGGATTAAGTGGGCTTTTATCCTACGAGCAGTACTTC; cdr3_aa: CASSRGLSGLLSYEQYF
d_call: NA; clone_size: few; j_call: TRBJ2-5; v_call: TRBV6-1; cdr3_nt: TGTGCCAGCCTGGTGGGGGGATCGGTAGAGACCCAGTACTTC; cdr3_aa: CASLVGGSVETQYF
d_call: NA; clone_size: NA; j_call: TRBJ2-1; v_call: TRBV18; cdr3_nt: TGTGCCAGCTCACCAGTCCCTAGCGGGACAGGTAATGAGCAGTTCTTC; cdr3_aa: CASSPVPSGTGNEQFF
d_call: TRBD1; clone_size: many; j_call: TRBJ1-4; v_call: TRBV15; cdr3_nt: TGTGCCACCAGCAGGATATCTGGGACAGGGGATGAAAAACTGTTTTTT; cdr3_aa: CATSRISGTGDEKLFF
d_call: NA; clone_size: NA; j_call: TRBJ2-5; v_call: TRBV24-1; cdr3_nt: TGTGCCACCAGTGACCCCGGACCGGAAGGGGGAGAGACCCAGTACTTC; cdr3_aa: CATSDPGPEGGETQYF